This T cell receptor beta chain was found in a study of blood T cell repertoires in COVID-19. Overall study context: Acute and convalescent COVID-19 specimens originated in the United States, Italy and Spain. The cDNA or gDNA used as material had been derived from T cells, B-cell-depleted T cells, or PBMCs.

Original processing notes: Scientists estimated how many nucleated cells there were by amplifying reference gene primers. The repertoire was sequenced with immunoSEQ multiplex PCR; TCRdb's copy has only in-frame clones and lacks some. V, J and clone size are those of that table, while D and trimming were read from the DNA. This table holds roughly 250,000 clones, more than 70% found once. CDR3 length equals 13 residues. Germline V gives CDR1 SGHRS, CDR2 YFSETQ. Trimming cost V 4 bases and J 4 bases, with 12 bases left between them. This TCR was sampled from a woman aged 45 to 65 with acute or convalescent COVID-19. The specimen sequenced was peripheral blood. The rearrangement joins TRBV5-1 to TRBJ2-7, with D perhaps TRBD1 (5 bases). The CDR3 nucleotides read TGCGCCAGCAGCACGCCTCAGGGTTACGAGCAGTACTTC. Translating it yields CASSTPQGYEQYF. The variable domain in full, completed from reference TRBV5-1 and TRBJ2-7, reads KAGVTQTPRYLIKTRGQQVTLSCSPISGHRSVSWYQQTPGQGLQFLFEYFSETQRNKGNFPGRFSGRQFSNSRSEMNVSTLELGDSALYLCASSTPQGYEQYFGPGTRLTVT.